A few counts support the clone carrying this T cell receptor (beta chain). The antigen is not known. TCRdb reprocessed the PCR reads via MiXCR and lists one record per CDR3 protein. The sample has a few hundred thousand distinct CDR3 sequences, 25% seen once. The sample originates from a study of molecular identifiers for immune sequencing clone quantification. About the research overall: In replicates, the authors split RNA from approximately 20,000 or 100,000 naive CD8 cells five ways and sequenced four. Study results and caveats: Clones above 20 RNA copies contained over 98% of effector molecules and under 1% of naive molecules. Among 800,000 to 1,000,000 naive cells, spiked Jurkat TCR RNA from a single cell was reportedly detectable. Underestimation of highly expanded clone sizes could arise where identical TCR molecules share a barcode.

The TCR was taken from a human donor in good health. Some libraries in this study had Jurkat cell RNA spiked in. Source material: naive CD8+ T cells from blood, with Jurkat cell RNA spiked in. The subset here: FACS-sorted CD8+CD4-CCR7+CD45RA+ naive T cells.

The CDR3 DNA follows: TGTGCCAGCAGCTGGACGGCCGGGAGCACAGATACGCAGTATTTT. Translated: CASSWTAGSTDTQYF. The gene calls are TRBV5-4 and TRBJ2-3; D is undetermined. The germline V and J ends were trimmed by 3 bases and 0 bases, with 11 bases remaining between them. Germline CDR1 SGHNT, CDR2 YYREEE (reference sequence). The length of the CDR3 is 15 residues.